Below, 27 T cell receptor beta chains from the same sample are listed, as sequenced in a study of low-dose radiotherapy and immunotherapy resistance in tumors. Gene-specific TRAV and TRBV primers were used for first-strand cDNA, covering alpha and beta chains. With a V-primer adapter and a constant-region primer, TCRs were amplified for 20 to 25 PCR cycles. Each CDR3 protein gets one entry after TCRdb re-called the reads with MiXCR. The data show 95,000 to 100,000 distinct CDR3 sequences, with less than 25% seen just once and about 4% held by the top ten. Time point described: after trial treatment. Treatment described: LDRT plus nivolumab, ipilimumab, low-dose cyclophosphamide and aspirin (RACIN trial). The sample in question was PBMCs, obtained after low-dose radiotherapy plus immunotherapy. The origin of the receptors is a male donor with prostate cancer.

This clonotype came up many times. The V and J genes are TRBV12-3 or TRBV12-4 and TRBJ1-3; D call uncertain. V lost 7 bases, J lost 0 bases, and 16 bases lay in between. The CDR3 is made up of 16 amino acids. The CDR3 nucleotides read TGTGCCAGCAACGGCGGCAGAAAGGTCTCTGGAAACACCATATATTTT. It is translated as CASNGGRKVSGNTIYF.

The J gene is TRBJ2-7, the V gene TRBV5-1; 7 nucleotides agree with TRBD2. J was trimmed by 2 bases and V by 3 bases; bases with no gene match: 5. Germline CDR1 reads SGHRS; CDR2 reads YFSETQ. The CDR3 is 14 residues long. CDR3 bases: TGCGCCAGCAGCTCTCGGGACTATCCCTACGAGCAGTACTTC. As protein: CASSSRDYPYEQYF.

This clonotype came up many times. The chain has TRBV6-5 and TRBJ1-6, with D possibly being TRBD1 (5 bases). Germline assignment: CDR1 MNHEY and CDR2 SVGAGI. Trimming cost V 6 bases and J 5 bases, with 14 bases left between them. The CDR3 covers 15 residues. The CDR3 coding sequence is TGTGCCAGCAGCCCAAACAGGCCTAATAATTCACCCCTCCACTTT. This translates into CASSPNRPNNSPLHF.

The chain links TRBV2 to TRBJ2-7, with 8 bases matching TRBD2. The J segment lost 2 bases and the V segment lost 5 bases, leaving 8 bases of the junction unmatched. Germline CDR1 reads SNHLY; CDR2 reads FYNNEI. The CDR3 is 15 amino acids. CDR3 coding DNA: TGTGCCAGCAGTTCATCGGGACTAGAAACCTACGAGCAGTACTTC. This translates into CASSSSGLETYEQYF. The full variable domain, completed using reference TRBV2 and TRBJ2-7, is EPEVTQTPSHQVTQMGQEVILRCVPISNHLYFYWYRQILGQKVEFLVSFYNNEISEKSEIFDDQFSVERPDGSNFTLKIRSTKLEDSAMYFCASSSSGLETYEQYFGPGTRLTVT.

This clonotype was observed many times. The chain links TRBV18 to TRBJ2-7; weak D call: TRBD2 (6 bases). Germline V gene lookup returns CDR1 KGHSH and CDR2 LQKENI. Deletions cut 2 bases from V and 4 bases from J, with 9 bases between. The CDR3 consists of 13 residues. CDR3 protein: CASSPAGSYEQYF. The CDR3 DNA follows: TGTGCCAGCTCACCAGCGGGGTCATACGAGCAGTACTTC.

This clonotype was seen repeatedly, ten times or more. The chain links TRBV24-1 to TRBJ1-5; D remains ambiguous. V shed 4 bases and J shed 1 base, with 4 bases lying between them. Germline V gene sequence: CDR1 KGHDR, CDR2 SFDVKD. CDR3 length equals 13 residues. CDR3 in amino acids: CATSDRSNQPQHF. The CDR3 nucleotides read TGTGCCACCAGTGACCGAAGCAATCAGCCCCAGCATTTT.

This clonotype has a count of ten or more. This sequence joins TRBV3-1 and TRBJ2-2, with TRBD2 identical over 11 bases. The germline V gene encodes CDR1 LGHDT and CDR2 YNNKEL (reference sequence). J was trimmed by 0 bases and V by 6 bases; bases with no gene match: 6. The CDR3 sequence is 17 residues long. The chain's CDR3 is CASSRPSGGPNTGELFF. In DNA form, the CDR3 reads TGTGCCAGCAGTCGCCCTAGCGGGGGGCCGAACACCGGGGAGCTGTTTTTT.

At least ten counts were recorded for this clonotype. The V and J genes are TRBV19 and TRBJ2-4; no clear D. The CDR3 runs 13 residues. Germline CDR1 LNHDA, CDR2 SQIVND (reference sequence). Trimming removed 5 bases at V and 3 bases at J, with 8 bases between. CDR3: CASSPPSKNIQYF. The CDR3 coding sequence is TGTGCCAGTAGTCCCCCGAGCAAAAACATTCAGTACTTC.

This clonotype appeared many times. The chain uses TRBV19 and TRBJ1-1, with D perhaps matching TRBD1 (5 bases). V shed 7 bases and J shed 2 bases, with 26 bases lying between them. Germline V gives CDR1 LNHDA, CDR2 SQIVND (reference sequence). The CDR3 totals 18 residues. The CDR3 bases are TGTGCCAGTAATCGGGTAAAGTATGGGGACCCCCGAAACACTGAAGCTTTCTTT. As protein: CASNRVKYGDPRNTEAFF.

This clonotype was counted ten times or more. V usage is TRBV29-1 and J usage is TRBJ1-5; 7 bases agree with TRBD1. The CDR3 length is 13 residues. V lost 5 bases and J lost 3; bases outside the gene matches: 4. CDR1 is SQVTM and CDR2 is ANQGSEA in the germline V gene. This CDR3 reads CSVLDRANQPQHF. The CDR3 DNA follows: TGCAGCGTTTTAGACAGGGCCAATCAGCCCCAGCATTTT.

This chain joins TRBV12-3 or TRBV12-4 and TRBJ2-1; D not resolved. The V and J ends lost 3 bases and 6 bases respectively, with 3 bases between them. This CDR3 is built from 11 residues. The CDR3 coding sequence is TGTGCCAGCAGTTTTATCAATGAGCAGTTCTTC. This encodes CASSFINEQFF.

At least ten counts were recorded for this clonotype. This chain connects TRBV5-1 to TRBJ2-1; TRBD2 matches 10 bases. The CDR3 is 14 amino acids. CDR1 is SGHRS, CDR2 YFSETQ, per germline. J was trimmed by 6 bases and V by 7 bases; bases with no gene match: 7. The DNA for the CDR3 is TGCGCCAGCCGGGCCAGCGGGGGGGTCAATGAGCAGTTCTTC. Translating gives CASRASGGVNEQFF.

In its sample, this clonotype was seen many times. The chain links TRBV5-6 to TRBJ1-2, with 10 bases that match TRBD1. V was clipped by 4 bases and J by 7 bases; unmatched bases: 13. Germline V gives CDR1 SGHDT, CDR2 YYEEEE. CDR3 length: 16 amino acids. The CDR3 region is CASSKLTGGATAGYTF. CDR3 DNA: TGTGCCAGCAGCAAACTGACAGGGGGCGCCACGGCTGGCTACACCTTC.

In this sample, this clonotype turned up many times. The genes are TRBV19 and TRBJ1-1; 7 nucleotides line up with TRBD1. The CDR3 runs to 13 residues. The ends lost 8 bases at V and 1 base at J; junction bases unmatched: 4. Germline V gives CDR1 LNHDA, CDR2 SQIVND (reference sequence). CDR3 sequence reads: CASGRTGNTEAFF. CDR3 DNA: TGTGCCAGTGGCCGGACAGGGAACACTGAAGCTTTCTTT.

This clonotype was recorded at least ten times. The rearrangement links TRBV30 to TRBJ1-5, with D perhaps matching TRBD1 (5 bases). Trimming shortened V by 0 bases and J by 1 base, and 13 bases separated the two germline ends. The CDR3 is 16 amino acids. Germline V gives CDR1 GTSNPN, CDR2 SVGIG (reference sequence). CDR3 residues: CAWSVRGGISNQPQHF. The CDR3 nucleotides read TGTGCCTGGAGTGTACGGGGGGGAATCAGCAATCAGCCCCAGCATTTT.

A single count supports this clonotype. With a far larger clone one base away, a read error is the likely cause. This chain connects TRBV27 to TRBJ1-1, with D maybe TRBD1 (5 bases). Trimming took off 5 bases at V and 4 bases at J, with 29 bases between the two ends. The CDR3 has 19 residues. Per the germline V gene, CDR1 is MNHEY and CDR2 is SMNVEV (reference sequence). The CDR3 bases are TGTGCCAGCAGTAACTCGGGCACAGGTTCTTTTTTCCGAAGCACTGAAGCTTTCTTT. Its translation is CASSNSGTGSFFRSTEAFF.

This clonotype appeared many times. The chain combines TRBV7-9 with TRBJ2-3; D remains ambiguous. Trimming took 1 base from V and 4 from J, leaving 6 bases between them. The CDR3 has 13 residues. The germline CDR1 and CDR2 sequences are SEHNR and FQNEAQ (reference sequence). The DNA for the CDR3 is TGTGCCAGCAGCTTAGTTGGGTCAGATACGCAGTATTTT. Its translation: CASSLVGSDTQYF. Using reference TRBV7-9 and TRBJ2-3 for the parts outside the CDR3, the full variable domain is DTGVSQNPRHKITKRGQNVTFRCDPISEHNRLYWYRQTLGQGPEFLTYFQNEAQLEKSRLLSDRFSAERPKGSFSTLEIQRTEQGDSAMYLCASSLVGSDTQYFGPGTRLTVL.

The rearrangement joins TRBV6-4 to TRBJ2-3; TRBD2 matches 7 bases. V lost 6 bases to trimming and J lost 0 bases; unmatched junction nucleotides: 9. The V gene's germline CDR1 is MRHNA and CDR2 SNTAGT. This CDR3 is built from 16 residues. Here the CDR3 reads CASSPRLAASTDTQYF. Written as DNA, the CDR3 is TGTGCCAGCAGCCCTAGACTAGCCGCTAGCACAGATACGCAGTATTTT.

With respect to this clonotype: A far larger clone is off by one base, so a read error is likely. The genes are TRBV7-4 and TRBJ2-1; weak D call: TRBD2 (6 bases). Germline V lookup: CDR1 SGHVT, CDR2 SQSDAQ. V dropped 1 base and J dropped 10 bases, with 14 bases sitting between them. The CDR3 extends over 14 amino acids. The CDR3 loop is CASSLEASREEQFF. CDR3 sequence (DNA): TGTGCCAGCAGCTTAGAGGCTAGCCGGGAGGAGCAGTTCTTC.

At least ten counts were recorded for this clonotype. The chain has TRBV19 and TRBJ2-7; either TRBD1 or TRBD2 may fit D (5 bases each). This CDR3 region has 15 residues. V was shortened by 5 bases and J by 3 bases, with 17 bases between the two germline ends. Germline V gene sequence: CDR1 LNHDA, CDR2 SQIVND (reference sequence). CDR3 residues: CASSEGPQSLYEQYF. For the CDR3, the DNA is TGTGCCAGTAGTGAGGGACCGCAATCCCTCTACGAGCAGTACTTC.

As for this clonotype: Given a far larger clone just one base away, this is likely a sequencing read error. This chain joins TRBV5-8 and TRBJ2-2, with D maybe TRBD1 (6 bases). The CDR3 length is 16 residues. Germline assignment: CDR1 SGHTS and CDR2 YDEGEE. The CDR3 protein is CANSHSTGPNTGELFF. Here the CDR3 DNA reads TGCGCCAACAGCCATTCGACAGGTCCGAACACCGGGGAGCTGTTTTTT.

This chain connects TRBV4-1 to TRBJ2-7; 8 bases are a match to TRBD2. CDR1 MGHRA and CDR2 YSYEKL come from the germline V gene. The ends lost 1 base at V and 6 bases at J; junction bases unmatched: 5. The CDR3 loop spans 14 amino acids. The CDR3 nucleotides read TGCGCCAGCAGCCAAGGTCTGCGGGGGGTCGAGCAGTACTTC. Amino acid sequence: CASSQGLRGVEQYF.

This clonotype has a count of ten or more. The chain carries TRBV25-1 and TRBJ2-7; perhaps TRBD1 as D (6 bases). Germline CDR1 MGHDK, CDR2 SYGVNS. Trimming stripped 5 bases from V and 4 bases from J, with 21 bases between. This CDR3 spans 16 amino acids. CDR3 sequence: CASSPGTWNMVYEQYF. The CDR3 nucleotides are TGTGCCAGCAGTCCGGGGACATGGAATATGGTTTACGAGCAGTACTTC.

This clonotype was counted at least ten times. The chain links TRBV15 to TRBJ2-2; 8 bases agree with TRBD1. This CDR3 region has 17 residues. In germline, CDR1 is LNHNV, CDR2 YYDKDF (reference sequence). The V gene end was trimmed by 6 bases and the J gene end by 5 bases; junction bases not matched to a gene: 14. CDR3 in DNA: TGTGCCACCAGGGCCGCTTTCGGACAGGGCGGGACCGGGGAGCTGTTTTTT. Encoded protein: CATRAAFGQGGTGELFF.

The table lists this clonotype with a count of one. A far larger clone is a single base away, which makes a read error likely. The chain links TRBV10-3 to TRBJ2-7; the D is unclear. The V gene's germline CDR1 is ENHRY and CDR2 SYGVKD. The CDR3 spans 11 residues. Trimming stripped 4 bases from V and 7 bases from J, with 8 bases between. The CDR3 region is CAISVGNEQYF. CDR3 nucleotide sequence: TGTGCCATCAGTGTTGGCAATGAGCAGTACTTC.

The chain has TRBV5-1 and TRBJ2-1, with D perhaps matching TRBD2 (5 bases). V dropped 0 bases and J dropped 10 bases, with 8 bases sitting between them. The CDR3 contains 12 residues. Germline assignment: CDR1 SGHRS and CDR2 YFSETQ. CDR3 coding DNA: TGCGCCAGCAGCTTGGGGCCGGGGGAGCAGTTCTTC. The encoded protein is CASSLGPGEQFF. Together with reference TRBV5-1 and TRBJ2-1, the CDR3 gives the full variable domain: KAGVTQTPRYLIKTRGQQVTLSCSPISGHRSVSWYQQTPGQGLQFLFEYFSETQRNKGNFPGRFSGRQFSNSRSEMNVSTLELGDSALYLCASSLGPGEQFFGPGTRLTVL.

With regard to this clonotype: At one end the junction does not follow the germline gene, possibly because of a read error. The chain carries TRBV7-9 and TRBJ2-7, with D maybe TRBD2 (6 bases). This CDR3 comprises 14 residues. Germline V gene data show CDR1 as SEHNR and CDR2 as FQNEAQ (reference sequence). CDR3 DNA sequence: TGTGCCATCAGCTCGACCCCCTCGGGAGAGGGGCAGTACTTC. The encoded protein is CAISSTPSGEGQYF. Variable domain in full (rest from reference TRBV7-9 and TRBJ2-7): DTGVSQNPRHKITKRGQNVTFRCDPISEHNRLYWYRQTLGQGPEFLTYFQNEAQLEKSRLLSDRFSAERPKGSFSTLEIQRTEQGDSAMYLCAISSTPSGEGQYFGPGTRLTVT.